The 14 T cell receptor beta chains given below trace back to one sample, sequenced in a study of CXCR3-negative and CXCR3-positive naive CD8 T cells. Preparation of TRB cDNA libraries relied on 5' RACE carrying UMI labels. TCRdb re-called the 5' RACE reads and gives one entry per CDR3 protein, without DNA. The table for this sample gives under 90,000 distinct CDR3 sequences. Whole-study findings and limits: When CXCR3-positive naive cells were set against CXCR3-negative naive cells, the former had more hydrophobic TRB CDR3s.

Antigens of these TCRs are unknown. The sample taken for sequencing was naive CXCR3+ CD8+ T cells from blood. The subset denotes: CD45RO-CCR7+CD27+CD95- naive CD8+ T cells expressing CXCR3 (TNR3+). These receptors all come from a human donor in good health. Some clones in this sample may be carry-over from other donors' samples.

V and J are TRBV28 and TRBJ2-1; TCRdb indicates TRBD2, and absent DNA this call remains unverified. Per the germline V gene, CDR1 is MDHEN and CDR2 is SYDVKM. The CDR3 loop spans 15 amino acids. CDR3: CASLVLAGAAHEQFF.

The rearrangement links TRBV4-1 to TRBJ1-6; TCRdb's D call, TRBD1, is unchecked because there is no DNA. This CDR3 has 15 residues. Germline V CDR1 and CDR2: MGHRA, YSYEKL. The CDR3 here is CASSQEGRGNSPLHF.

The rearrangement joins TRBV5-1 to TRBJ2-7; the D call of TRBD1 rests on TCRdb alone, since no DNA is present to check it. Germline V lookup: CDR1 SGHRS, CDR2 YFSETQ. CDR3 size: 14 residues. The CDR3 sequence is CASSHGQGEGEQYF.

This chain connects TRBV12-3 or TRBV12-4 to TRBJ2-7; TCRdb gives TRBD1 as the D gene, but with no DNA this cannot be confirmed. The CDR3 spans 14 residues. CDR3 in amino acids: CASSFLGRGYEQYF.

The V call is TRBV9, the J call TRBJ2-7; lacking DNA, the TRBD1 call made by TCRdb goes unchecked. The CDR3 runs to 15 residues. Germline CDR1 is SGDLS and CDR2 is YYNGEE. CDR3 residues: CASSSPETGSYEQYF.

This rearrangement joins TRBV5-1 to TRBJ1-5. Per germline, CDR1 SGHRS and CDR2 YFSETQ. The CDR3 is 16 residues long. CDR3 residues: CASSLDGWGGNQPQHF.

The chain recombines TRBV7-2 with TRBJ2-7. Germline V gene data show CDR1 as SGHTA and CDR2 as FQGNSA. The CDR3 loop spans 13 amino acids. The CDR3 sequence is CASRATGPYEQYF. Full variable domain (remainder filled in from reference TRBV7-2 and TRBJ2-7): GAGVSQSPSNKVTEKGKDVELRCDPISGHTALYWYRQSLGQGLEFLIYFQGNSAPDKSGLPSDRFSAERTGGSVSTLTIQRTQQEDSAVYLCASRATGPYEQYFGPGTRLTVT.

The chain links TRBV13 to TRBJ2-7. The CDR3 spans 13 residues. Germline V gene sequence: CDR1 PRHDT, CDR2 FYEKMQ (reference sequence). CDR3 sequence reads: CASSLGLGYEQYF.

The rearrangement joins TRBV7-9 to TRBJ2-5; TCRdb selects TRBD1, and the lack of DNA leaves this call unchecked. Germline assignment: CDR1 SEHNR and CDR2 FQNEAQ (reference sequence). This CDR3 has 12 amino acids. The CDR3 here is CASSFLGGSQYF.

The chain employs TRBV7-2 and TRBJ2-2. This CDR3 is 16 amino acids long. Germline CDR1 reads SGHTA; CDR2 reads FQGNSA. The CDR3 sequence: CASSPYSGSTSGELFF.

The chain combines TRBV7-2 with TRBJ1-5. Looked up from germline, CDR1 is SGHTA and CDR2 is FQGNSA. The CDR3 extends over 16 amino acids. CDR3 sequence reads: CSLNYEGTYSNQPQHF.

This chain links TRBV7-9 with TRBJ2-3; the TCRdb D gene call, TRBD1, has no DNA to confirm it. The CDR3 sequence is 15 residues long. Germline V gene lookup returns CDR1 SEHNR and CDR2 FQNEAQ (reference sequence). This chain's CDR3 is CASSLMTGVEDTQYF.

The chain has TRBV28 and TRBJ1-5; absent DNA, TCRdb's TRBD1 call cannot be checked. The CDR3 consists of 15 residues. The V gene's germline CDR1 is MDHEN and CDR2 SYDVKM. This CDR3 reads CASSSFYRAGQPQHF.

The chain combines TRBV29-1 with TRBJ1-1; TCRdb gives TRBD1 as the D gene, but with no DNA this cannot be confirmed. CDR1 is SQVTM, CDR2 ANQGSEA, per germline. The CDR3 runs 12 residues. The CDR3 protein is CSVDRGNTEAFF.